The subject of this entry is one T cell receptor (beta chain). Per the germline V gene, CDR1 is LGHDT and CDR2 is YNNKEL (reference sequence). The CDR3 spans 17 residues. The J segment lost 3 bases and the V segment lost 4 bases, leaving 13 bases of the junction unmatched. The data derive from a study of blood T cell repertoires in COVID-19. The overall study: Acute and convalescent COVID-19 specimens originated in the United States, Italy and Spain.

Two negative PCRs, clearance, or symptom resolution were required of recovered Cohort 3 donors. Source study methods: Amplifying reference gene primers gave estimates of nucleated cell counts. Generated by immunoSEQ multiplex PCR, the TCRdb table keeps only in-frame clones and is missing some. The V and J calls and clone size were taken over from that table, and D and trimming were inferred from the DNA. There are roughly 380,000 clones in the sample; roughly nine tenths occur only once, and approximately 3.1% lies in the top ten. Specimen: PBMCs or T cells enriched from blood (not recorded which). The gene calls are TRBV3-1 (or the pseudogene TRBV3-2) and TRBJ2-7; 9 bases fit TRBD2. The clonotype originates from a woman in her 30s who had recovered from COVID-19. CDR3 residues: CASSRTTSGSTIYEQYF. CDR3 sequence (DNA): TGTGCCAGCAGCCGAACGACTAGCGGTTCTACGATCTACGAGCAGTACTTC.